This TCR beta chain came from a study of blood T cell repertoires in COVID-19. At the level of the study: Researchers got acute and convalescent COVID-19 samples from the United States, Italy and Spain. PBMCs, B-cell-depleted T cells, or T cells provided the cDNA or gDNA that made up the material.

A single count supports this clone. Authors' analysis steps: Estimated nucleated cell counts came from reference gene primer amplification. Generated by immunoSEQ multiplex PCR, the TCRdb table keeps only in-frame clones and is missing some. The V and J calls and the clone size are those of that table, but D and trimming were determined from the DNA. Among 200,000 or so clones listed, 65% to 85% were seen once. This CDR3 spans 15 amino acids. V lost 2 bases and J 0 bases, leaving 9 bases between the germline ends. CDR1 and CDR2 from the germline V gene are SNHLY and FYNNEI. This chain joins TRBV2 and TRBJ2-3; D might be TRBD1 (6 bases). This receptor was taken from a woman aged 25 to 39 with acute or convalescent COVID-19. Material for sequencing was peripheral blood. The CDR3 DNA reads as TGTGCCAGCAGTGAACAGGGGTTCAGCACAGATACGCAGTATTTT. Translating it yields CASSEQGFSTDTQYF.